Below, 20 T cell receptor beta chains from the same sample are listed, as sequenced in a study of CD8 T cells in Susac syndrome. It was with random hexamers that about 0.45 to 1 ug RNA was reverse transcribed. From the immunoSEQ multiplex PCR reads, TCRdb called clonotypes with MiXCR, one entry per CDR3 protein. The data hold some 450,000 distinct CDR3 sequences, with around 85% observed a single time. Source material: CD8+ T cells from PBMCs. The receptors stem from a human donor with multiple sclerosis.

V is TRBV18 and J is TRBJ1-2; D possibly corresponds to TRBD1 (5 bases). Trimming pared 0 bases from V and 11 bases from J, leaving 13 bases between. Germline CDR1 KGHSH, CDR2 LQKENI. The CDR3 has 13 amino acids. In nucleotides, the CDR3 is TGTGCCAGCTCACCACCGCCGGGGGACGGGTACACCTTC. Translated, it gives CASSPPPGDGYTF.

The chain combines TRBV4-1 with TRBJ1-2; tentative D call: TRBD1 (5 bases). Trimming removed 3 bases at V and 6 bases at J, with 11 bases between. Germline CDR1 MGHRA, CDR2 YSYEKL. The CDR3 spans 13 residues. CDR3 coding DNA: TGCGCCAGCAGCCAGGGGCTCGGCGATGGCTACACCTTC. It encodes CASSQGLGDGYTF.

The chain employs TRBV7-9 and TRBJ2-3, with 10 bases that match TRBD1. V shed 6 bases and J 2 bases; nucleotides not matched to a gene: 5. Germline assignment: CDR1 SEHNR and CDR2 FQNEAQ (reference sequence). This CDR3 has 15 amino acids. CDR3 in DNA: TGTGCCAGCAGTTCAGGGACAGGGGACACAGATACGCAGTATTTT. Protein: CASSSGTGDTDTQYF.

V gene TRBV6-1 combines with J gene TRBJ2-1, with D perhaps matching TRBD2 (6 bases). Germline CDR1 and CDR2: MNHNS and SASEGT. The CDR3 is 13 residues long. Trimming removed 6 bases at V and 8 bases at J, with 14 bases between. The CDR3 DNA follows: TGTGCCAGCAGCCTACACGGGGAGGATGAGCAGTTCTTC. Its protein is CASSLHGEDEQFF.

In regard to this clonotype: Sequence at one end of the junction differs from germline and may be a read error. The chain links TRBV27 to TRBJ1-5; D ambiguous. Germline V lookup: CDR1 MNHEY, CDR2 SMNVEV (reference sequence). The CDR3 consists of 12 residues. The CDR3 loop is CAGSFLNQPQHF. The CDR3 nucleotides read TGTGCCGGCAGTTTTCTGAATCAGCCCCAGCATTTT.

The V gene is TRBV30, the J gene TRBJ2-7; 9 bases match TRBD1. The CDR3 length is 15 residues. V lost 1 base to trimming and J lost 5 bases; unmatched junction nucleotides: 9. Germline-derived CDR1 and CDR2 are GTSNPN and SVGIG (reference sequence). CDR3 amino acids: CAWSDRDRVNHEQYF. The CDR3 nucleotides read TGTGCCTGGAGTGACCGGGACAGGGTTAACCACGAGCAGTACTTC.

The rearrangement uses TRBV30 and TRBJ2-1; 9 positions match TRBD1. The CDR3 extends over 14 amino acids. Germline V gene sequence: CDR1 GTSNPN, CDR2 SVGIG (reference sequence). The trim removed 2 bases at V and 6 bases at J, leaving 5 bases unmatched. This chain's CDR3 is CAWSTGQGINEQFF. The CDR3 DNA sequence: TGTGCCTGGAGTACGGGACAGGGAATCAATGAGCAGTTCTTC.

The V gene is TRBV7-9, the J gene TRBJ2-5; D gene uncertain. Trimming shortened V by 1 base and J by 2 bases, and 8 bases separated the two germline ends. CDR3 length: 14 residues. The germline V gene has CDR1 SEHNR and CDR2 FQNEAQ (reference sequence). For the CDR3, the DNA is TGTGCCAGCAGCTTAGGCGCCAGACAAGAGACCCAGTACTTC. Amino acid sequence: CASSLGARQETQYF. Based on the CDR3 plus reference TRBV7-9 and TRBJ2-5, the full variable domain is DTGVSQNPRHKITKRGQNVTFRCDPISEHNRLYWYRQTLGQGPEFLTYFQNEAQLEKSRLLSDRFSAERPKGSFSTLEIQRTEQGDSAMYLCASSLGARQETQYFGPGTRLLVL.

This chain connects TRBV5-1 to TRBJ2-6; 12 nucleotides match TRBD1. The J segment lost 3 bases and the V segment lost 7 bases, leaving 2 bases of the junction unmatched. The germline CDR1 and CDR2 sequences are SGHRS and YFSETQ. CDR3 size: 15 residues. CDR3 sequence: CASWDRGLGANVLTF. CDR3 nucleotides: TGCGCCAGCTGGGACAGGGGGCTTGGGGCCAACGTCCTGACTTTC.

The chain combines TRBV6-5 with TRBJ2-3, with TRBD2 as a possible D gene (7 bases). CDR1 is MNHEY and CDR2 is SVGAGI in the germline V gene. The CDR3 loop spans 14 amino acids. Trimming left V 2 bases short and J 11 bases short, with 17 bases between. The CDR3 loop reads CASSYGGGHDEQYF. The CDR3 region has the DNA TGTGCCAGCAGTTACGGGGGGGGGCACGATGAGCAGTATTTT.

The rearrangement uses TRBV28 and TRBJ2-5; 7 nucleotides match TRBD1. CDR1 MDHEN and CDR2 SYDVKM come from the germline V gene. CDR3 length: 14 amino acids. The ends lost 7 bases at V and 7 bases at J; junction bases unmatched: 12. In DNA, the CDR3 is TGTGCCAGCACCCTGACCGGGACAGAGGGGACCCAGTACTTC. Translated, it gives CASTLTGTEGTQYF.

DNA of the CDR3: TGTGCCAGCAGTTACTCCCCCGGGCGAGCGGGGATATACGAGCAGTACTTC. It yields the protein CASSYSPGRAGIYEQYF. The chain has TRBV6-5 and TRBJ2-7; TRBD2 aligns across 7 bases. The germline V gene encodes CDR1 MNHEY and CDR2 SVGAGI. V shed 0 bases and J 4 bases; nucleotides not matched to a gene: 12. CDR3 length: 17 amino acids.

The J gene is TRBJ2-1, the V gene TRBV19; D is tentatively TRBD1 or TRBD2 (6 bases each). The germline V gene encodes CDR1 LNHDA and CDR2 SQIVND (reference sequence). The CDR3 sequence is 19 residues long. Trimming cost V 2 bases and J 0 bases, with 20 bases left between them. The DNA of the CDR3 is TGTGCCAGTAGTATACTTACTAGCAGGGGTTGGAGCTCCTACAATGAGCAGTTCTTC. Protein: CASSILTSRGWSSYNEQFF. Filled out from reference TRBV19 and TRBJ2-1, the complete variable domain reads DGGITQSPKYLFRKEGQNVTLSCEQNLNHDAMYWYRQDPGQGLRLIYYSQIVNDFQKGDIAEGYSVSREKKESFPLTVTSAQKNPTAFYLCASSILTSRGWSSYNEQFFGPGTRLTVL.

The CDR3 here is CASSLPDGGESPETQYF. The DNA for the CDR3 is TGCGCCAGCAGCTTGCCCGATGGAGGGGAGTCCCCAGAGACCCAGTACTTC. The chain carries TRBV5-1 and TRBJ2-5; D possibly corresponds to TRBD2 (6 bases). Germline V lookup: CDR1 SGHRS, CDR2 YFSETQ. The CDR3 totals 17 residues. The V and J ends lost 1 base and 4 bases respectively, with 20 bases between them.

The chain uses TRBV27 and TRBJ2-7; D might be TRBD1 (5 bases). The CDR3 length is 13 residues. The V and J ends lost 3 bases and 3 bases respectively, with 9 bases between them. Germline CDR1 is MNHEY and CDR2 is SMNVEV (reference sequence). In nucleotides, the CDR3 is TGTGCCAGCAGTTTCTCACAGGACTACGAGCAGTACTTC. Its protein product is CASSFSQDYEQYF.

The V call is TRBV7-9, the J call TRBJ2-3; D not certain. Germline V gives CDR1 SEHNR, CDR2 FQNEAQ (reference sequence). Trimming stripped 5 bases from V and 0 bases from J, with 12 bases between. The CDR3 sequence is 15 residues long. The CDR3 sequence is CASSASGSSTDTQYF. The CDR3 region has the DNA TGTGCCAGCAGCGCAAGTGGCAGTAGCACAGATACGCAGTATTTT. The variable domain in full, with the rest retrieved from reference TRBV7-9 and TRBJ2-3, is DTGVSQNPRHKITKRGQNVTFRCDPISEHNRLYWYRQTLGQGPEFLTYFQNEAQLEKSRLLSDRFSAERPKGSFSTLEIQRTEQGDSAMYLCASSASGSSTDTQYFGPGTRLTVL.

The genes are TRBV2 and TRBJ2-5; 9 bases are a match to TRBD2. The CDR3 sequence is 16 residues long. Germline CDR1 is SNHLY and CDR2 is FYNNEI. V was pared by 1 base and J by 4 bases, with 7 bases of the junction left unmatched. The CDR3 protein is CASSEVGGGAGETQYF. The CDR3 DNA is TGTGCCAGCAGTGAAGTCGGCGGGGGGGCGGGAGAGACCCAGTACTTC.

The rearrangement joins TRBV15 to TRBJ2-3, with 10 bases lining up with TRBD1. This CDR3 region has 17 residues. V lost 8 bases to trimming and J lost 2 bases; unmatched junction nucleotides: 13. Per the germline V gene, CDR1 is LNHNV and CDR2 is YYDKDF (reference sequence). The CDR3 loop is CATHPGTGVGVTDTQYF. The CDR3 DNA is TGTGCCACCCACCCCGGGACAGGGGTGGGGGTCACAGATACGCAGTATTTT.

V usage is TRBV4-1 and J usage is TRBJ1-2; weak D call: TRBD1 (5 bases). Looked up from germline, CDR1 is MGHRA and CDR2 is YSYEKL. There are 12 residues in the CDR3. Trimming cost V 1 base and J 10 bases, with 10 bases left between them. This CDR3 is CASSQGAGTYTF. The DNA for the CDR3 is TGCGCCAGCAGCCAAGGGGCGGGGACCTACACCTTC.

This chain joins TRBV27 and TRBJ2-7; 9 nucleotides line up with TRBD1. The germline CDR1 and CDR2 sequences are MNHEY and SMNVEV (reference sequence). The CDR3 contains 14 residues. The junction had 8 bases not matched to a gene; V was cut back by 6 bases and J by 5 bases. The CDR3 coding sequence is TGTGCCAGCAGCCCGGGACAGGGTACCCACGAGCAGTACTTC. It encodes CASSPGQGTHEQYF.